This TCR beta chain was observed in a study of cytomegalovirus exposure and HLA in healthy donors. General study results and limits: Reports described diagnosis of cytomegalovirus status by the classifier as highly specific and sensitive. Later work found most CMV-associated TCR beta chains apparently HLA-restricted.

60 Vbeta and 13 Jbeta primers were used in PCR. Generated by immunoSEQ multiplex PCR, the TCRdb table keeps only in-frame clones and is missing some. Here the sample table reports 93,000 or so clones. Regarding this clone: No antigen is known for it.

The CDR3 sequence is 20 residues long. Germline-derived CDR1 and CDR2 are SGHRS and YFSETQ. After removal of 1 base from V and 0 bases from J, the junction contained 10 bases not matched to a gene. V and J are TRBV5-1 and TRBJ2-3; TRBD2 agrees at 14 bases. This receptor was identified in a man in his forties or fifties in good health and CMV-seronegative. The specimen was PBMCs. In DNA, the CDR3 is TGCGCCAGCAGCTTGCGGGGCCGACTAGCGGGAGGGTCTAGCACAGATACGCAGTATTTT. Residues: CASSLRGRLAGGSSTDTQYF.